In this sample, the clone carrying this TCR beta chain turned up a few times. At one of its ends the junction is not consistent with the germline gene, which may arise from a read error. The use of a sample-barcoded 5' primer and a J-beta primer mix characterized a second PCR of about 6 to 11 cycles. The template-switch adaptor, which had 12 random nucleotides, put a tag on each cDNA molecule. Each CDR3 protein gets one entry after TCRdb re-called the 5' RACE reads with MiXCR. The sample includes about 1 million distinct CDR3 sequences, almost 25% of them seen just once. This entry is derived from a study of blood T cells in healthy people across ages. The CDR3 contains 12 residues. Germline CDR1 is SEHNR and CDR2 is FQNEAQ (reference sequence). The same sample was also studied in work on T cells of mothers and their children. This second report adds: Sequencing got over 8.5 million TCR beta CDR3 reads from each mother and a few million from each child.

The chain is built from TRBV7-9 and TRBJ2-7; 8 nucleotides agree with TRBD1. The sequencing sample was made of blood. The clonotype originates from a girl aged 2-10 years in good health. This CDR3 reads CASSWTGLKWNF. CDR3 bases: TGTGCCAGCAGCTGGACAGGGTTAAAGTGGAACTTC.